The present T cell receptor beta chain was sequenced within a study of T cell responses to AZD1222 COVID-19 vaccine (dated by TCRdb to 2020 to 2023). About the full investigation: A total of approximately 250 trial participants underwent TCR sequencing, of whom about 200 had received two doses of AZD1222 and approximately 26 had received two doses of the MenACWY control vaccine. Trial participants were enrolled into age subgroups of 18-55, 56-69 and 70-plus years, which contained around 150, 29 and 61 TCR-sequenced participants, respectively.

What the work shows at the level of the full study, not this receptor alone: Because no day 14 peak-response samples were available, repertoires were characterized only after the peak T cell response. The vaccine-associated CD4 TCRs covered the entire spike protein, and the dominant responses fell in regions 160-218 and 743-854. Conclusions about previously exposed vaccinees were limited because only six or seven AZD1222 recipients were SARS-CoV-2 seropositive at baseline. Participants were mostly white British, with more females than males. The authors suggested clonal diversity may have been underestimated. After two AZD1222 doses, spike-specific TCR breadth and depth were significantly higher than at day 0 and than in MenACWY recipients. Reportedly, almost half of the unique spike-specific TCRs recognized epitopes lying outside the regions that are mutated in the B.1.351 and B.1.1.7 variants. In the small 56-69-year group, the increase in depth fell short of significance, most likely because of low power.

A word on this clone: What this receptor recognizes is not known. Base qualities are not recorded, but no much larger clone differs from it by a single base.

The time point label corresponds to: about 28 days (+/-7) after the second vaccine dose. AZD1222 recipients whose second dose came at about 4 weeks and those whose second dose came at about 12 weeks were combined into one group, since spike-specific TCR depth and breadth did not differ between the two schedules. Vaccinee samples were obtained from the UK trials COV001 and COV002, which included a single-blind randomized controlled phase 2/3 trial of AZD1222 (ChAdOx1 nCoV-19) in healthy adults. For TCRbeta chain sequencing, PBMC samples from trial participants were taken at day 0 and at day 28 after the second dose. The cysteine opens and the phenylalanine closes a CDR3 of 13 amino acids. Solely the CDR3 DNA is kept, with 39 bases framed from the first base. V is cut by 6 bases and J by 2 bases, and the space between the germline ends is 8 bases. As encoded in the germline V gene, CDR1 is MDHEN while CDR2 is SYDVKM.

The CDR3 regions of human TCRbeta chains were subjected to immunosequencing. As for the authors' bioinformatics: Repertoire TCRs were matched against a reference library of SARS-CoV-2-specific TCRs generated with the MIRA antigen-specificity platform. Breadth meant the fraction of unique TCRs that were SARS-CoV-2-associated, whereas depth meant the fraction of total T cells that were SARS-CoV-2-associated. Using the MIRA data, each spike-specific TCR was assigned both to the spike region to which the TCR was reactive and to a CD4 or CD8 class. Log10-transformed breadth and depth values were compared by one-way ANOVA with Sidak's multiple comparisons tests. Here the immuneACCESS table is served through TCRdb, limited to in-frame sequences with V and J called. Missing clones are a known gap in these copies; in checked studies unresolved V genes cover under half, and the rest lacks a known reason. V and J calls and clone size are given by that table; D and trimming were obtained from the DNA. The sample includes some 170,000 clones, with 94% observed a single time. Roughly 5.6% of the sample rests with the top ten.

Sample: peripheral blood, taken 28 days after the second AZD1222 dose. The clonotype originates from an adult who received the AZD1222 COVID-19 vaccine. The sequence is built from TRBV28 and TRBJ1-5, with the D gene too uncertain to name. CDR3 region: CASSRDGNQPQHF. The sequenced DNA: TGTGCCAGCAGCCGGGATGGCAATCAGCCCCAGCATTTT. With the portions outside the CDR3 filled from the reference TRBV28 and TRBJ1-5 genes, the complete variable region becomes DVKVTQSSRYLVKRTGEKVFLECVQDMDHENMFWYRQDPGLGLRLIYFSYDVKMKEKGDIPEGYSVSREKKERFSLILESASTNQTSMYLCASSRDGNQPQHFGDGTRLSIL.